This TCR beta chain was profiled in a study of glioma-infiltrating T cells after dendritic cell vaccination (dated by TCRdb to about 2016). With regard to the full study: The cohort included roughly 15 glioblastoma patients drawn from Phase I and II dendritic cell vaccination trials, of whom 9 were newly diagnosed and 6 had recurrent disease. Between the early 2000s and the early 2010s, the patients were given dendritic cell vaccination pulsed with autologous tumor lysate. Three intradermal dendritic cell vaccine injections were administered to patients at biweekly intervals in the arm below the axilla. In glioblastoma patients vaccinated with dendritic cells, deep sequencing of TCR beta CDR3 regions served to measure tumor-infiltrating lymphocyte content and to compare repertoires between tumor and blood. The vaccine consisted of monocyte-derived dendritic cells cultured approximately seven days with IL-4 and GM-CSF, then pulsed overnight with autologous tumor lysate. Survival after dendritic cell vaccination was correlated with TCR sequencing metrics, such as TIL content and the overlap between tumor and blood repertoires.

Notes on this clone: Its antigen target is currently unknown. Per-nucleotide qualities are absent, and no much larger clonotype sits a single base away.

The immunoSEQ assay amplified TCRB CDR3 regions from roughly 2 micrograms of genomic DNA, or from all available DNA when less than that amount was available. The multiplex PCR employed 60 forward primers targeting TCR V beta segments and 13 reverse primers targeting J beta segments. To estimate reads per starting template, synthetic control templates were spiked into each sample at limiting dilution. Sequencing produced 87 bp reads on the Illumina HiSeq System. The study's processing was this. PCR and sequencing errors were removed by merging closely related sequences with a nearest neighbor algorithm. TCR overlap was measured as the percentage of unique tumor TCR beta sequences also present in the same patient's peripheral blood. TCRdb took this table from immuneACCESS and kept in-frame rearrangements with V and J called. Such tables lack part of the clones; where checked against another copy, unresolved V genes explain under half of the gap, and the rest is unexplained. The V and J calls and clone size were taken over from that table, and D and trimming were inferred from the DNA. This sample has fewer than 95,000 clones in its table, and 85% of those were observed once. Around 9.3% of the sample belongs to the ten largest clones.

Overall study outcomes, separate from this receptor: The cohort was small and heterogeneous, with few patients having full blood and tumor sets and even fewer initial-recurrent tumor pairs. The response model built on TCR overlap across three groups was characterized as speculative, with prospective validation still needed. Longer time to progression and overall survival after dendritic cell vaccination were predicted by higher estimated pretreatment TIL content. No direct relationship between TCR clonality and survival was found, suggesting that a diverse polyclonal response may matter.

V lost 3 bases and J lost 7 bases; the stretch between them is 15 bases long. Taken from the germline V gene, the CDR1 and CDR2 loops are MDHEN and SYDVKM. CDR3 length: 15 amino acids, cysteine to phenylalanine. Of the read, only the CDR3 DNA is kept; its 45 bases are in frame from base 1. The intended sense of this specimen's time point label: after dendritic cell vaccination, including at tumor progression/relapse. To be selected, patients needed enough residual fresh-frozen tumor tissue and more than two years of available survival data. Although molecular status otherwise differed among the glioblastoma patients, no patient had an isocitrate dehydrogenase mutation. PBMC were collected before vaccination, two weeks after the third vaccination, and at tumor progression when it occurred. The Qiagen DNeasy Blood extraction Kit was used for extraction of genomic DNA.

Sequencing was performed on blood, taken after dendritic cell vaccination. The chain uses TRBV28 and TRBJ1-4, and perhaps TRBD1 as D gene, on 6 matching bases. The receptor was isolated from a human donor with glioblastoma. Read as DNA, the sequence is TGTGCCAGCAGTTTCTGGACCCAGGGGACTGAAAAACTGTTTTTT. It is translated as CASSFWTQGTEKLFF.